This T cell receptor beta chain stems from a study of shared clonotypes between healthy human individuals. The study, taken as a whole, reports: Clonotypes that were shared across four donors made up around 5.5% of naive CD4 clonotypes. Non-shared clonotypes had lower generation probabilities than those shared by all four donors. Generally, naive subsets came out with larger estimated richness than memory subsets.

The authors distributed each subset's genomic DNA evenly over several immunoSEQ plates. Produced via immunoSEQ multiplex PCR; TCRdb's table is partial and in-frame only. The sample carries about 2.3 million clones, about nine tenths recorded once. On this clone itself: Its matching antigen is unknown.

V was shortened by 4 bases and J by 3 bases, with 20 bases between the two germline ends. This CDR3 spans 17 amino acids. Per the germline V gene, CDR1 is SGHAT and CDR2 is FQNNGV. This chain joins TRBV11-2 and TRBJ2-3; possibly TRBD1 for D (6 bases). The clonotype originates from a man between 18 and 35 years old in good health. Some clones in this sample may be carry-over from other donors' samples. Sequenced: naive CD4+ T cells from PBMCs. Stated subset: CD45RA+ positively selected. The CDR3 DNA is TGTGCCAGCAGCTCGAGGGGGATGGTCACAGTAACAGATACGCAGTATTTT. It translates to CASSSRGMVTVTDTQYF.